This TCR beta chain derives from a study of cytotoxic CD8 clonotypes in ibrutinib-treated CLL (dated by TCRdb to about 2021). Regarding the research as a whole: The cohort had about a dozen relapsed/refractory and around 14 treatment-naive patients; 17 were IGHV unmutated. Samples at response were collected after a median of about 13 months of treatment, with a range of roughly 6 to 40 months. Longitudinal samples were obtainable from about 30% of the roughly 90 participants in the trial. Partial responses were observed in 24 patients and complete responses in 2; after a median follow-up of around 64 months, remission was maintained in 14 patients and progression was observed in around twelve. Patients were still on ibrutinib when every remission and progressive disease sample was collected. Cryopreserved peripheral blood mononuclear cells were collected at three points: before therapy, at response, and at either sustained remission or disease progression. Samples averaged about 260,000 productive templates and approximately 100,000 productive rearrangements.

The goal of deep resolution MiSeq sequencing was a depth between 1 in 1 million and 1 in 200,000 T cells, and coverage averaged 10x per clonotype. TCR beta libraries were generated with the immunoSEQ hsTCRB Kit. The paper's data handling went like this. The data were analyzed with ImmunoSEQ Analyzer and ImmunoSEQ Data Assistant, and V, D and J gene assignments followed IMGT definitions. Clonality, which ranges from 0 to 1, was calculated by subtracting the normalized Shannon entropy of productive rearrangement frequencies from one. Public clonotype analysis was restricted to overrepresented clonotypes comprising at least 0.05% of each patient's repertoire. Around 12 age-matched healthy donor repertoires from immuneACCESS were used as controls for clonality. TCRdb obtained this table from immuneACCESS and retained in-frame rearrangements with V and J assigned. These tables miss some clones; where compared with another copy, unresolved V genes account for less than half of the shortfall, and the remainder is unexplained. Clonal size and the V and J genes are those of that table, whereas D and trimming came from the DNA. Within this sample are about 130,000 clones, with 75% to 80% of them counted one time only. The ten most abundant clones make up roughly 4.7% of the sample.

Findings and caveats that apply to the study as a whole: Sampling times were not matched between sustained-remission and progressing patients, and lymph node repertoires were not studied. Clonality rose at ibrutinib response, remained stable during sustained remission, and dropped back toward baseline at progression. Baseline clonality exceeded that of age-matched healthy donors and correlated strongly with circulating CD8+ T-cell counts. Public clonotypes were rare and either contracted or stayed stable during treatment, and the rise in clonality at ibrutinib response reflected the expansion of private clonotypes.

As concerns this clone: Its antigen specificity is not known. Base qualities are not at hand, and no much larger clone is one base apart.

The time point tag for this specimen amounts to: around 25 months on ibrutinib. Around 2 micrograms of genomic DNA were extracted from cryopreserved PBMCs for TCR beta library preparation. Longitudinal blood samples from CLL patients receiving ibrutinib monotherapy were subjected to high-throughput TCR beta sequencing. The patients took part in an open-label, single-center phase 2 trial of ibrutinib monotherapy. The origin of this receptor is a human donor with chronic lymphocytic leukemia. The sample here was PBMCs, taken after 24 months of ibrutinib treatment.

The bases read TGCGCCAGCAGCTCCGGGGGGGTCGAGCAGTACTTC. It specifies CASSSGGVEQYF. Rearrangement joined TRBV5-1 to TRBJ2-7, and TRBD2 matches 8 of the central bases. Looking up the germline V gene yields CDR1 SGHRS and CDR2 YFSETQ. From the cysteine through the phenylalanine, the CDR3 covers 12 amino acids. Just CDR3 DNA is preserved here, 36 bases in frame from base 1. At the junction V is shortened by 3 bases and J by 6 bases; bases outside the gene matches: 2.